Listed here is a single T cell receptor (beta chain). These data belong to a study of cytomegalovirus exposure and HLA in healthy donors. PCR involved 60 Vbeta and 13 Jbeta primers. Profiling relied on immunoSEQ multiplex PCR, and the TCRdb table lists in-frame clones only, not all of them. Of approximately 110,000 clones listed, approximately 66% are singletons. The V gene's germline CDR1 is GTSNPN and CDR2 SVGIG (reference sequence). Trimming removed 1 base at V and 3 bases at J, with 19 bases between. This CDR3 comprises 17 residues. The sequenced sample was PBMCs. The V and J genes are TRBV30 and TRBJ2-1; D is possibly TRBD2 (6 bases). The clonotype originates from a man aged 40-49 years in good health and CMV-seropositive. This CDR3 is CAWSAIIGARDYNEQFF. CDR3 sequence (DNA): TGTGCCTGGAGTGCAATAATCGGGGCGCGGGACTACAATGAGCAGTTCTTC.